This T cell receptor beta chain was identified during a study of technical replicates of blood from a few donors. The protocol was immunoSEQ multiplex PCR, while the TCRdb copy is restricted to in-frame clones and leaves out a portion. The data contain some 70,000 clones, about 97% of them seen just once; the ten biggest clones take up about 0.31%. The CDR3 sequence is 13 residues long. The germline V gene has CDR1 SGHDT and CDR2 YYEEEE. The V and J ends lost 5 bases and 11 bases, in that order; junction bases with no gene match: 12. The V gene is TRBV5-6, the J gene TRBJ2-7; 8 nucleotides match TRBD1. This TCR was sampled from a human donor in good health. The sequenced material came from T cells isolated from PBMCs. CDR3 coding DNA: TGTGCCAGCAGGGTGCAGGGGGCCCTCTCGGAGTACTTC. Protein: CASRVQGALSEYF.